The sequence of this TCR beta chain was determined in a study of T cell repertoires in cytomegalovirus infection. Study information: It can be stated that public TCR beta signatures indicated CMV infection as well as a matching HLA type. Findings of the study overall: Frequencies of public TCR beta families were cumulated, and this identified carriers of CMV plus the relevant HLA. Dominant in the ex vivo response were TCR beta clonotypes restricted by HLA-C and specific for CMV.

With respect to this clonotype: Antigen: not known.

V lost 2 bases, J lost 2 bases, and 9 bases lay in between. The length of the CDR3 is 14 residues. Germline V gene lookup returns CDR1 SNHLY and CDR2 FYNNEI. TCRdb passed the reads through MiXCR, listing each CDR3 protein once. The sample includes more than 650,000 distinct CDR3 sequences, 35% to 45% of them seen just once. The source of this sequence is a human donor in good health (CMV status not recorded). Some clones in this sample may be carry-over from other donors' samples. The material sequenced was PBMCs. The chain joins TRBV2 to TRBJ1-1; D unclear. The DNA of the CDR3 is TGTGCCAGCAGTGAAACGGGGATTAACACTGAAGCTTTCTTT. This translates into CASSETGINTEAFF.